The present T cell receptor (beta chain) was sequenced within a study of vaccination effects on CD4 cells after COVID-19. Sequenced by immunoSEQ multiplex PCR; TCRdb stores in-frame clones only, minus some. The sample contains 67,000 or so clones, about 80% of which appear only once. Trimming took off 5 bases at V and 0 bases at J, with 11 bases between the two ends. This CDR3 spans 15 amino acids. Germline CDR1 LNHDA, CDR2 SQIVND (reference sequence). Peptide-pool stimulation followed by sequencing identified expanded antigen-specific CD4+ clonotypes in the ViraFEST assay. Upon completion of around ten days in culture, CD4+ T cells were isolated. BNT162b2 vaccine or mRNA-1273 vaccine was given to participants in two doses. The sample holds a few counts of this clone. Its antigen is still unknown.

Sequences were derived from CD4+ T cells from PBMCs cultured with HCoV-229E spike peptides, sampled after COVID-19 vaccination. V and J are TRBV19 and TRBJ1-3; no reliable D call. This TCR derives from a human donor who received a COVID-19 vaccine. The CDR3 spells CASSLRPYSGNTIYF. The CDR3 DNA reads as TGTGCCAGTAGTCTTCGCCCTTACTCTGGAAACACCATATATTTT.